This T cell receptor (beta chain) was identified in a study of PD-1 blockade in classical Hodgkin lymphoma (dated by TCRdb to the early 2020s). The study in broad terms: Nivolumab dosing was 3 mg/kg intravenously every 2 weeks, continuing until either disease progression or unacceptable toxicity. To define a peripheral blood immune signature of response to PD-1 blockade in classical Hodgkin lymphoma, the study combined TCR beta sequencing with CyTOF.

Genomic DNA was isolated using the Qiagen DNeasy kit from unsorted PBMCs as well as from negatively selected CD4+ and CD8+ fractions. Using primers that anneal to V and J segments, immunoSEQ multiplex PCR amplified the TCR beta CDR3 regions. A synthetic immune receptor repertoire was used to minimize amplification bias, and any residual bias was removed computationally once sequencing was done. For the original study's pipeline: Custom Python scripts were used to quantify repertoire diversity as the Shannon entropy index. Unsorted, CD4+ and CD8+ repertoires were analyzed separately, except for combined analyses in which CD4+ and CD8+ sequences were merged in silico. Clonal expansion was defined as a frequency increase of at least 2-fold after treatment compared with C1D1, and clones undetected at baseline were assigned a pseudocount of 0.5. Clones with 0 or 1 copy at C1D1 were classified as singleton clones, and clones with 2 or more copies were classified as non-singleton clones. Clones expanded in unsorted samples were labelled as CD4+, CD8+ or unknown by matching protein sequences in sorted samples from the same patient. Diversity changes from C1D1 to C4D1 were tested in paired samples using Wilcoxon tests. Not all clones reach the TCRdb copy of this immuneACCESS table, which keeps in-frame sequences only. Checked studies attribute under half of the gap to unresolved V genes and leave the rest unexplained. That table is the source of V, J and clone size, and D and trimming were worked out from the DNA. The sample table contains about 24,000 clones; only one count was recorded for 69% of them. Approximately 3.4% of the sample rests with the top ten.

A note on this clone: Its antigen has not been determined. Base qualities are not recorded, but no much larger clone differs from it by a single base.

What the study reported, not specific to this receptor: Trial patients achieving complete response had baseline diversity similar to newly diagnosed patients, whereas partial responders and progressors had significantly lower diversity. Baseline TCR diversity was reported to be lower in newly diagnosed patients than in healthy donors and to be lower still in relapsed/refractory patients. The study was restricted to a single clinical trial cohort, and the causes of repertoire differences, possibly disease activity or prior therapy, were left undefined. CD4+ but not CD8+ TCR diversity rose significantly by C4D1 (p=0.0027 vs p=0.16), most apparent in complete responders (p=0.02). Diversity was lower in patients who began nivolumab less than 1 year after ASCT, so these patients were left out of later analyses to avoid confounding by immune reconstitution.

The germline ends are 12 bases apart after V is trimmed by 8 bases and J by 4 bases. CDR1 SGHVS and CDR2 FNYEAQ were looked up in the germline V gene. Measured from the cysteine to the phenylalanine, the CDR3 is 13 residues long. Here the CDR3 DNA is all that survives: 39 bases in frame from base 1. Reading the label with the study, this specimen's time point is: cycle 1 day 1 (C1D1), immediately before nivolumab initiation. Every trial patient had relapsed after autologous stem cell transplantation, and cohorts A, B and C differed in prior brentuximab vedotin exposure. The trial cohort included 45 to 65 patients with relapsed/refractory classical Hodgkin lymphoma, and each patient had a best overall response of complete response, partial response or progressive disease. Single-agent nivolumab was administered to trial patients in the multi-cohort phase II CheckMate 205 trial. Best overall response was determined by an independent review committee according to the 2007 International Working Group response criteria. Trial PBMCs were collected immediately before nivolumab initiation (C1D1) and during therapy at cycle 2 day 1 and cycle 4 day 1. Peripheral blood was collected in 8 mL Vacutainer Cell Preparation Tubes, from which PBMCs were isolated by centrifugation and then cryopreserved.

The sequence came from a human donor with classical Hodgkin lymphoma. Sequencing was performed on peripheral blood mononuclear cells (PBMCs), taken at baseline. The chain couples TRBV7-6 to TRBJ1-5, with no reliable assignment of the D segment. The nucleotides are TGTGCCAGCTCCTCCGGGAATAATCAGCCCCAGCATTTT. Translation gives CASSSGNNQPQHF.